This T cell receptor beta chain came from a study of control samples from healthy donors and cancer patients. Generated by immunoSEQ multiplex PCR, the TCRdb table keeps only in-frame clones and is missing some. The sample has 99,000 or so clones, 82% seen once; the top ten hold roughly 2%. This CDR3 has 17 amino acids. Germline lookup yields CDR1 SNHLY and CDR2 FYNNEI. V was clipped by 6 bases and J by 5 bases; unmatched bases: 14. The specimen sequenced was blood. This receptor was identified in a man aged 60 to 69 in good health. This chain uses TRBV2 with TRBJ2-3, with 10 bases fitting TRBD2. The CDR3 nucleotides read TGTGCCAGCAGCATGAACCCCCTAGCGGGAGTGAAAGATACGCAGTATTTT. Its translation: CASSMNPLAGVKDTQYF.